Listed below are T cell receptor beta chains from one sample, sequenced in a study of vaccination and CD4 T cells after COVID-19. Their antigen targets remain unknown. Using its own MiXCR run on the PCR reads, TCRdb lists one record per CDR3 protein. This repertoire shows under 15,000 distinct CDR3 sequences, 75% found once; its top ten account for about a tenth. Input material: CD4+ T cells from blood, cultured in vitro. These receptors all come from a human donor who had recovered from COVID-19. CDR3s include the opening cysteine and the closing phenylalanine or tryptophan. Each record gives: CDR3 protein, CDR3 DNA, clone size, V gene, J gene, CDR3 length, D gene. A D gene is named only where the DNA matches it firmly. Clone size appears in some rows only: once, few, many, or a class for an expanded clone.

CDR3aa: CASSEGYLGRGKDGYTF; CDR3nt: TGTGCCAGCAGTGAAGGATATTTAGGGAGGGGTAAAGATGGCTACACCTTC; abundance: -; v_gene: TRBV6-1; j_gene: TRBJ1-2; len: 17; d_gene: -
CDR3aa: CATSKDYAYEQYF; CDR3nt: TGTGCCACCAGCAAAGACTACGCCTACGAGCAGTACTTC; abundance: -; v_gene: TRBV15; j_gene: TRBJ2-7; len: 13; d_gene: -
CDR3aa: CASSWGGNNEQFF; CDR3nt: TGCGCCAGCAGTTGGGGGGGTAACAATGAGCAGTTCTTC; abundance: -; v_gene: TRBV5-1; j_gene: TRBJ2-1; len: 13; d_gene: TRBD2
CDR3aa: CATSEPTSADRGKDWNTEAFF; CDR3nt: TGTGCCACCAGTGAGCCGACCTCCGCTGACAGGGGGAAGGATTGGAACACTGAAGCTTTCTTT; abundance: -; v_gene: TRBV24-1; j_gene: TRBJ1-1; len: 21; d_gene: TRBD1
CDR3aa: CASSLATGNYGYTF; CDR3nt: TGTGCCAGCAGCTTAGCGACAGGGAATTATGGCTACACCTTC; abundance: -; v_gene: TRBV7-2; j_gene: TRBJ1-2; len: 14; d_gene: TRBD1
CDR3aa: CASRVPTGVTGELFF; CDR3nt: TGTGCCAGTAGAGTACCTACAGGGGTCACCGGGGAGCTGTTTTTT; abundance: -; v_gene: TRBV19; j_gene: TRBJ2-2; len: 15; d_gene: TRBD1
CDR3aa: CASSEDREQYF; CDR3nt: TGTGCCAGCAGTGAAGACCGAGAGCAGTACTTC; abundance: -; v_gene: TRBV6-1; j_gene: TRBJ2-7; len: 11; d_gene: -
CDR3aa: CATSPSHGSNQPQHF; CDR3nt: TGTGCCACCAGTCCGTCACACGGTAGCAATCAGCCCCAGCATTTT; abundance: few; v_gene: TRBV24-1; j_gene: TRBJ1-5; len: 15; d_gene: -
CDR3aa: CSARKTSGRESSYNEQFF; CDR3nt: TGCAGTGCTAGAAAGACTAGCGGGAGGGAGAGCTCCTACAATGAGCAGTTCTTC; abundance: -; v_gene: TRBV20-1; j_gene: TRBJ2-1; len: 18; d_gene: TRBD2
CDR3aa: CAWSPTNRFLNQPQHF; CDR3nt: TGTGCCTGGAGTCCCACAAACAGGTTCCTTAATCAGCCCCAGCATTTT; abundance: few; v_gene: TRBV30; j_gene: TRBJ1-5; len: 16; d_gene: -
CDR3aa: CARPGTGGLKWTGELFF; CDR3nt: TGTGCCAGACCAGGGACAGGGGGCCTTAAATGGACCGGGGAGCTGTTTTTT; abundance: -; v_gene: TRBV7-9; j_gene: TRBJ2-2; len: 17; d_gene: TRBD1
CDR3aa: CASSLVLLDQPQHF; CDR3nt: TGTGCCAGCAGTTTGGTTTTGTTGGATCAGCCCCAGCATTTT; abundance: -; v_gene: TRBV27; j_gene: TRBJ1-5; len: 14; d_gene: -
CDR3aa: CASIIFGGMVEAFF; CDR3nt: TGTGCCAGCATTATTTTCGGAGGTATGGTTGAAGCTTTCTTT; abundance: -; v_gene: TRBV28; j_gene: TRBJ1-1; len: 14; d_gene: -
CDR3aa: CSARAPQNSPLHF; CDR3nt: TGCAGTGCTAGAGCCCCCCAGAATTCACCCCTCCACTTT; abundance: few; v_gene: TRBV20-1; j_gene: TRBJ1-6; len: 13; d_gene: -
CDR3aa: CATNFGFTEAFF; CDR3nt: TGTGCCACTAATTTTGGGTTCACTGAGGCTTTCTTT; abundance: few; v_gene: TRBV7-2; j_gene: TRBJ1-1; len: 12; d_gene: -
CDR3aa: CASSPTSNQPQHF; CDR3nt: TGTGCCAGCAGCCCAACTAGCAATCAGCCCCAGCATTTT; abundance: -; v_gene: TRBV7-3; j_gene: TRBJ1-5; len: 13; d_gene: -
CDR3aa: CSARDYAGNTIYF; CDR3nt: TGCAGTGCTAGAGATTACGCTGGAAACACCATATATTTT; abundance: -; v_gene: TRBV20-1; j_gene: TRBJ1-3; len: 13; d_gene: -
CDR3aa: CASSLGRSYEQYF; CDR3nt: TGCGCCAGCAGCTTGGGTCGGAGCTACGAGCAGTACTTC; abundance: -; v_gene: TRBV5-1; j_gene: TRBJ2-7; len: 13; d_gene: -
CDR3aa: CAISELQGGNEQFF; CDR3nt: TGTGCCATCAGTGAGCTCCAGGGGGGGAATGAGCAGTTCTTC; abundance: -; v_gene: TRBV10-3; j_gene: TRBJ2-1; len: 14; d_gene: -
CDR3aa: CASSSPGLGLLERNQETQYF; CDR3nt: TGCGCCAGCAGCTCTCCCGGTTTGGGCCTACTAGAACGGAACCAAGAGACCCAGTACTTC; abundance: once; v_gene: TRBV5-1; j_gene: TRBJ2-5; len: 20; d_gene: -
CDR3aa: CASSPRDRRTGNTIYF; CDR3nt: TGTGCCAGTAGTCCCCGGGACAGGCGAACTGGAAACACCATATATTTT; abundance: -; v_gene: TRBV19; j_gene: TRBJ1-3; len: 16; d_gene: TRBD1
CDR3aa: CASSPTGFGYYGYTF; CDR3nt: TGTGCCAGCAGCCCCACAGGGTTCGGGTACTATGGCTACACCTTC; abundance: -; v_gene: TRBV28; j_gene: TRBJ1-2; len: 15; d_gene: -
CDR3aa: CASRTVPTDTQYF; CDR3nt: TGTGCCAGCAGGACCGTACCCACAGATACGCAGTATTTT; abundance: -; v_gene: TRBV25-1; j_gene: TRBJ2-3; len: 13; d_gene: -
CDR3aa: CASSEPGTGGVEQFF; CDR3nt: TGTGCCAGCAGTGAACCGGGGACAGGGGGCGTTGAGCAGTTCTTC; abundance: -; v_gene: TRBV25-1; j_gene: TRBJ2-1; len: 15; d_gene: TRBD1
CDR3aa: CASSSRTREQYF; CDR3nt: TGTGCCAGTAGTTCGCGGACGAGGGAGCAGTACTTC; abundance: -; v_gene: TRBV19; j_gene: TRBJ2-7; len: 12; d_gene: -
CDR3aa: CSARSPRGPSTDTQYF; CDR3nt: TGCAGTGCTAGGAGCCCCAGGGGCCCTAGCACAGATACGCAGTATTTT; abundance: -; v_gene: TRBV20-1; j_gene: TRBJ2-3; len: 16; d_gene: -
CDR3aa: CSAPRQTSHGYTF; CDR3nt: TGCAGTGCTCCAAGACAGACCTCTCACGGCTACACCTTC; abundance: -; v_gene: TRBV20-1; j_gene: TRBJ1-2; len: 13; d_gene: -
CDR3aa: CASSRRTSGGNTGELFF; CDR3nt: TGTGCCAGCAGCCGCCGGACTAGCGGAGGGAACACCGGGGAGCTGTTTTTT; abundance: -; v_gene: TRBV5-4; j_gene: TRBJ2-2; len: 17; d_gene: TRBD2
CDR3aa: CASSPRGTYNTGELFF; CDR3nt: TGTGCCAGCAGCCCGAGGGGCACCTATAACACCGGGGAGCTGTTTTTT; abundance: once; v_gene: TRBV7-8; j_gene: TRBJ2-2; len: 16; d_gene: -
CDR3aa: CAWSRGLAPYSNQPQHF; CDR3nt: TGTGCCTGGAGTAGGGGACTTGCCCCTTATAGCAATCAGCCCCAGCATTTT; abundance: few; v_gene: TRBV30; j_gene: TRBJ1-5; len: 17; d_gene: -
CDR3aa: CASRTDPRRVYNSPLHF; CDR3nt: TGTGCCAGCAGAACCGACCCTAGGAGGGTGTATAATTCACCCCTCCACTTT; abundance: -; v_gene: TRBV27; j_gene: TRBJ1-6; len: 17; d_gene: -
CDR3aa: CATSRDKGATNEKLFF; CDR3nt: TGTGCCACCAGCAGAGATAAGGGGGCAACTAATGAAAAACTGTTTTTT; abundance: -; v_gene: TRBV15; j_gene: TRBJ1-4; len: 16; d_gene: -
CDR3aa: CASSLGFSLNTEAFF; CDR3nt: TGTGCCAGCAGCTTAGGGTTTTCCCTGAACACTGAAGCTTTCTTT; abundance: large; v_gene: TRBV7-2; j_gene: TRBJ1-1; len: 15; d_gene: -
CDR3aa: CASSYPLREYTGELFF; CDR3nt: TGTGCCAGCAGCTACCCCTTACGGGAATACACCGGGGAGCTGTTTTTT; abundance: -; v_gene: TRBV7-9; j_gene: TRBJ2-2; len: 16; d_gene: -
CDR3aa: CASSLGGYSNQPQHF; CDR3nt: TGTGCCAGCAGCTTAGGAGGGTATAGCAATCAGCCCCAGCATTTT; abundance: -; v_gene: TRBV7-9; j_gene: TRBJ1-5; len: 15; d_gene: -
CDR3aa: CSVTTGLGQPQHF; CDR3nt: TGCAGCGTTACGACAGGGCTCGGTCAGCCCCAGCATTTT; abundance: -; v_gene: TRBV29-1; j_gene: TRBJ1-5; len: 13; d_gene: TRBD1
CDR3aa: CSVEAVGGGYGNTIYF; CDR3nt: TGCAGCGTTGAAGCCGTCGGGGGGGGCTATGGAAACACCATATATTTT; abundance: -; v_gene: TRBV29-1; j_gene: TRBJ1-3; len: 16; d_gene: -
CDR3aa: CASSQDRNNLPYGYTF; CDR3nt: TGCGCCAGCAGCCAAGATCGGAACAACCTGCCCTATGGCTACACCTTC; abundance: medium-sized; v_gene: TRBV4-1; j_gene: TRBJ1-2; len: 16; d_gene: -
CDR3aa: CASSEWGNTEAFF; CDR3nt: TGTGCCAGCAGTGAATGGGGGAACACTGAAGCTTTCTTT; abundance: -; v_gene: TRBV2; j_gene: TRBJ1-1; len: 13; d_gene: -
CDR3aa: CASSTNRASSYEQYF; CDR3nt: TGTGCCAGCAGTACTAACAGGGCTAGCTCCTACGAGCAGTACTTC; abundance: -; v_gene: TRBV27; j_gene: TRBJ2-7; len: 15; d_gene: -
CDR3aa: CSVGGPSTGNTIYF; CDR3nt: TGCAGTGTAGGGGGGCCCTCCACTGGAAACACCATATATTTT; abundance: -; v_gene: TRBV20-1; j_gene: TRBJ1-3; len: 14; d_gene: -
CDR3aa: CSARVPGQGLYGYTF; CDR3nt: TGCAGTGCTAGAGTTCCGGGACAGGGGCTATATGGCTACACCTTC; abundance: once; v_gene: TRBV20-1; j_gene: TRBJ1-2; len: 15; d_gene: TRBD1
CDR3aa: CASSLGPEQYF; CDR3nt: TGTGCCAGCAGCTTAGGTCCCGAGCAGTACTTC; abundance: -; v_gene: TRBV7-2; j_gene: TRBJ2-7; len: 11; d_gene: -
CDR3aa: CASSSGTSGTSRTGELFF; CDR3nt: TGTGCCAGCAGCTCCGGGACTAGCGGGACGTCTAGGACCGGGGAGCTGTTTTTT; abundance: -; v_gene: TRBV5-4; j_gene: TRBJ2-2; len: 18; d_gene: TRBD2
CDR3aa: CASSLLHAKGSEAFF; CDR3nt: TGTGCCAGCAGTTTATTGCACGCAAAAGGATCTGAAGCTTTCTTT; abundance: -; v_gene: TRBV27; j_gene: TRBJ1-1; len: 15; d_gene: -
CDR3aa: CASSLFGRATGETQYF; CDR3nt: TGTGCCAGCAGCTTATTCGGCAGAGCTACAGGGGAGACCCAGTACTTC; abundance: -; v_gene: TRBV7-2; j_gene: TRBJ2-5; len: 16; d_gene: -
CDR3aa: CSWGRGANQPQHF; CDR3nt: TGCAGCTGGGGGCGGGGGGCGAATCAGCCCCAGCATTTT; abundance: -; v_gene: TRBV20-1; j_gene: TRBJ1-5; len: 13; d_gene: -
CDR3aa: CASSPTGTNQPQHF; CDR3nt: TGTGCCAGTAGCCCTACAGGGACCAATCAGCCCCAGCATTTT; abundance: -; v_gene: TRBV19; j_gene: TRBJ1-5; len: 14; d_gene: -
CDR3aa: CASSSATGEGQPQHF; CDR3nt: TGTGCCAGCAGTTCAGCGACAGGGGAAGGGCAGCCCCAGCATTTT; abundance: few; v_gene: TRBV6-2/TRBV6-3; j_gene: TRBJ1-5; len: 15; d_gene: TRBD1